The present T cell receptor (beta chain) was sequenced within a study of shared T cell receptors in the human thymus. Generated by immunoSEQ multiplex PCR, the TCRdb table keeps only in-frame clones and is missing some. The table lists 700,000 to 750,000 clones, 70% to 90% of them singletons. Trimming cost V 1 base and J 7 bases, with 16 bases left between them. CDR1 LGHNA and CDR2 YSLEER come from the germline V gene. The CDR3 sequence is 15 residues long. These sequences were also reported in another study, on human thymus T cells. That publication notes: Thymic samples were excised during corrective heart operations.

The TCR comes from a girl less than two years old with a congenital heart defect. This chain links TRBV4-3 with TRBJ1-2, with D possibly TRBD1 on 6 matching bases. Sequenced: thymocytes. DNA for the CDR3: TGCGCCAGCAGCCAAGGGGGTACAGGGAGTCCTGGCTACACCTTC. Translating gives CASSQGGTGSPGYTF.